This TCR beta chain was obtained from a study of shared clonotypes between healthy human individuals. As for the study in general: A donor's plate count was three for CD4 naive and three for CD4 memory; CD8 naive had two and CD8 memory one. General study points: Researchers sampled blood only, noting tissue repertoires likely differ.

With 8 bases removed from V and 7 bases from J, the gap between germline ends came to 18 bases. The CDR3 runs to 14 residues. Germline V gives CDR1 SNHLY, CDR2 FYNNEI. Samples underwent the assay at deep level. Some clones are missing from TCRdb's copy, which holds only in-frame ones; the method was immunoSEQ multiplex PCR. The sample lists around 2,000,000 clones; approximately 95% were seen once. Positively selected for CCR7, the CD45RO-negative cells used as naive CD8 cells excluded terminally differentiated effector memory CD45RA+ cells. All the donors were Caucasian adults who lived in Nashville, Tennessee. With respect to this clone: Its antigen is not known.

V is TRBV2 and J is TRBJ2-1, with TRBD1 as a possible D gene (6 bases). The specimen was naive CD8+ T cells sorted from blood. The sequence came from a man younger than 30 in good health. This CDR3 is CASGRQALGNEQFF. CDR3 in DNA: TGTGCCAGCGGGCGACAGGCCCTAGGGAATGAGCAGTTCTTC.